This TCR beta chain was documented in a study of T cell responses to AZD1222 COVID-19 vaccine. On this clone itself: No antigen is known for it.

V lost 0 bases and J 3 bases, leaving 15 bases between the germline ends. Germline loops: CDR1 LGHNA, CDR2 YSLEER. This CDR3 region has 16 residues. Study-level results: Spike-specific TCRs gained breadth and depth after people received two AZD1222 doses.

Produced via immunoSEQ multiplex PCR; TCRdb's table is partial and in-frame only. The table lists around 160,000 clones, 85% to 90% of them singletons. The material was peripheral blood, obtained on day 0 of AZD1222 vaccination. The receptor comes from an adult in good health. The V and J genes are TRBV4-3 and TRBJ2-7, with D perhaps TRBD1 or TRBD2 (5 bases each). The CDR3 DNA follows: TGCGCCAGCAGCCAAGAGGGTCGAGGGGCGCGCTACGAGCAGTACTTC. Protein sequence: CASSQEGRGARYEQYF.